Presented here are 23 T cell receptor beta chains from one specimen sequenced in a study of blood T cell repertoires in COVID-19. Repertoires were generated with immunoSEQ multiplex PCR, while TCRdb's copy carries only in-frame clones and drops some. The sample records tens of thousands of clones, about 81% being singletons. The sequenced sample consisted of peripheral blood. The receptor set was obtained from an elderly man with acute or convalescent COVID-19.

This clone was picked up a small number of times. This chain links TRBV9 with TRBJ1-2; 10 bases fit TRBD1. The V segment lost 2 bases and the J segment 5 bases; nucleotides outside the gene matches: 6. The CDR3 extends over 15 amino acids. Germline CDR1 reads SGDLS; CDR2 reads YYNGEE. The CDR3 loop reads CASSVGGQGLYGYTF. In DNA form, the CDR3 reads TGTGCCAGCAGCGTGGGGGGACAGGGGCTTTATGGCTACACCTTC.

Only one count was recorded for this clone. The V gene is TRBV11-3, the J gene TRBJ2-7; TRBD1 matches at 10 bases. The CDR3 extends over 17 amino acids. CDR1 and CDR2 from the germline V gene are SGHNT and YENEEA. The V segment lost 3 bases and the J segment 3 bases; nucleotides outside the gene matches: 11. CDR3 in amino acids: CASSLGTGDLRDYEQYF. The CDR3 DNA reads as TGTGCCAGCAGCTTGGGGACAGGGGATCTTCGAGACTACGAGCAGTACTTC.

The CDR3 loop is CASTGTFTDTQYF. CDR3 coding DNA: TGTGCCAGCACTGGGACATTCACAGATACGCAGTATTTT. This chain connects TRBV2 to TRBJ2-3; D might be TRBD1 (6 bases). The germline V gene encodes CDR1 SNHLY and CDR2 FYNNEI. The CDR3 length is 13 residues. V shed 7 bases and J shed 2 bases, with 10 bases lying between them.

The chain recombines TRBV19 with TRBJ1-2; D might be TRBD1 (6 bases). Germline assignment: CDR1 LNHDA and CDR2 SQIVND (reference sequence). With 1 base removed from V and 3 bases from J, the gap between germline ends came to 12 bases. The CDR3 runs 15 residues. The CDR3 DNA is TGTGCCAGTAGTATAGTGCGGGGGGCGGACTATGGCTACACCTTC. Its translation is CASSIVRGADYGYTF.

The chain is built from TRBV3-1 (or the pseudogene TRBV3-2) and TRBJ1-2; 9 bases match TRBD1. Germline V gives CDR1 LGHDT, CDR2 YNNKEL (reference sequence). This CDR3 comprises 14 residues. Unmatched junction bases numbered 3, after V lost 3 bases and J lost 4 bases. CDR3 in amino acids: CASSQGQGPYGYTF. The CDR3 DNA reads as TGTGCCAGCAGCCAGGGACAGGGACCCTATGGCTACACCTTC.

The chain recombines TRBV2 with TRBJ2-1; 10 bases are a match to TRBD1. Germline V gives CDR1 SNHLY, CDR2 FYNNEI. The trim removed 3 bases at V and 3 bases at J, leaving 5 bases unmatched. There are 16 residues in the CDR3. The CDR3 sequence is CASSDTGTGVYNEQFF. The CDR3 DNA reads TGTGCCAGCAGTGACACCGGGACAGGGGTCTACAATGAGCAGTTCTTC.

The V call is TRBV29-1, the J call TRBJ2-2, with TRBD1 matching 7 bases. The CDR3 contains 13 residues. Germline V CDR1 and CDR2: SQVTM, ANQGSEA. The junction had 5 bases not matched to a gene; V was cut back by 4 bases and J by 6 bases. As DNA, the CDR3 is TGCAGCGTTGCCCCTGGACAGGCCGGGGAGCTGTTTTTT. Translating gives CSVAPGQAGELFF.

The chain carries TRBV4-1 and TRBJ1-3; TRBD1 might be the D (5 bases). The germline V gene encodes CDR1 MGHRA and CDR2 YSYEKL. CDR3 size: 16 residues. Trimming pared 2 bases from V and 4 bases from J, leaving 15 bases between. CDR3 sequence (DNA): TGCGCCAGCAGCCAACAGGGAGGGGCGGGAGGAAACACCATATATTTT. Translating gives CASSQQGGAGGNTIYF.

This chain connects TRBV5-4 to TRBJ2-3; D gene uncertain. This CDR3 comprises 15 residues. Trimming stripped 0 bases from V and 2 bases from J, with 10 bases between. Germline V lookup: CDR1 SGHNT, CDR2 YYREEE (reference sequence). In DNA form, the CDR3 reads TGTGCCAGCAGCTTGGGTCAGAAGATCACAGATACGCAGTATTTT. This translates into CASSLGQKITDTQYF. The entire variable domain, with the rest obtained from reference TRBV5-4 and TRBJ2-3, is as follows: ETGVTQSPTHLIKTRGQQVTLRCSSQSGHNTVSWYQQALGQGPQFIFQYYREEENGRGNFPPRFSGLQFPNYSSELNVNALELDDSALYLCASSLGQKITDTQYFGPGTRLTVL.

The CDR3 loop is CASSQGREVIGYTF. The CDR3 coding sequence is TGTGCCAGCAGCCAAGGAAGGGAGGTAATTGGCTACACCTTC. The gene calls are TRBV16 and TRBJ1-2; D is uncertain. The CDR3 spans 14 residues. Trimming pared 2 bases from V and 7 bases from J, leaving 14 bases between. Germline V gene sequence: CDR1 KGHSY, CDR2 FQNENV.

The chain is built from TRBV6-5 and TRBJ1-5; 8 nucleotides align to TRBD1. Germline V gene lookup returns CDR1 MNHEY and CDR2 SVGAGI. Trimming at V came to 8 bases and at J to 4 bases, leaving 10 bases not matched to a gene. This CDR3 has 15 residues. CDR3 sequence (DNA): TGTGCCAGCTCCCGCGGCGGGACAGGAAATCAGCCCCAGCATTTT. This encodes CASSRGGTGNQPQHF.

The chain couples TRBV5-1 to TRBJ2-2; 11 nucleotides line up with TRBD1. J gave up 3 bases and V 4 bases, and 2 bases lay outside the gene matches. The CDR3 extends over 15 amino acids. Germline-derived CDR1 and CDR2 are SGHRS and YFSETQ. CDR3 protein: CASSGGQGDTGELFF. CDR3 nucleotide sequence: TGCGCCAGCAGCGGGGGACAGGGGGACACCGGGGAGCTGTTTTTT.

The chain uses TRBV5-4 and TRBJ1-6, with 7 bases matching TRBD1. The CDR3 has 15 amino acids. With V trimmed by 4 bases and J by 12 bases, 13 bases remained unmatched. Germline V CDR1 and CDR2: SGHNT, YYREEE (reference sequence). CDR3 amino acids: CASSHRGQPELPLHF. CDR3 nucleotides: TGTGCCAGCAGCCATAGGGGACAGCCAGAATTACCCCTCCACTTT. Drawing the rest from reference TRBV5-4 and TRBJ1-6, the complete variable domain is ETGVTQSPTHLIKTRGQQVTLRCSSQSGHNTVSWYQQALGQGPQFIFQYYREEENGRGNFPPRFSGLQFPNYSSELNVNALELDDSALYLCASSHRGQPELPLHFGNGTRLTVT.

V gene TRBV13 combines with J gene TRBJ1-4; 8 bases map to TRBD1. V lost 0 bases and J lost 7; bases outside the gene matches: 7. CDR3 length: 16 residues. Germline CDR1 and CDR2: PRHDT and FYEKMQ (reference sequence). The CDR3, as DNA: TGTGCCAGCAGCTTAGGCCCAGGGGGCGCAGGTGAAAAACTGTTTTTT. Protein sequence: CASSLGPGGAGEKLFF.

The chain carries TRBV2 and TRBJ1-1, with a weak D call TRBD1 (5 bases). Trimming took 6 bases from V and 2 from J, leaving 13 bases between them. The CDR3 is 14 amino acids. Germline lookup yields CDR1 SNHLY and CDR2 FYNNEI. CDR3 bases: TGTGCCAGCAGCGCCAATGGGGCTAACACTGAAGCTTTCTTT. It codes for CASSANGANTEAFF.

This clone was picked up one time. The chain carries TRBV11-2 and TRBJ2-1; tentatively, D is TRBD2 (7 bases). The V end was cut by 3 bases, the J end by 9 bases, with 18 bases between. Germline CDR1 is SGHAT and CDR2 is FQNNGV. The CDR3 sequence is 15 residues long. The CDR3 spells CASSFGGGPVGEQFF. The CDR3 bases are TGTGCCAGCAGCTTTGGGGGGGGGCCGGTTGGTGAGCAGTTCTTC.

V gene TRBV11-3 combines with J gene TRBJ1-2; weak D call: TRBD1 (5 bases). V was trimmed by 0 bases and J by 1 base, leaving 12 bases between them. Germline values: CDR1 SGHNT, CDR2 YENEEA. The CDR3 contains 16 residues. The chain's CDR3 is CASSLEGRGGNYGYTF. CDR3 coding DNA: TGTGCCAGCAGCTTAGAGGGGCGCGGCGGTAACTATGGCTACACCTTC.

This chain uses TRBV7-9 with TRBJ2-1; TRBD2 aligns across 12 bases. The germline V gene has CDR1 SEHNR and CDR2 FQNEAQ (reference sequence). The CDR3 is made up of 13 amino acids. The V segment lost 4 bases and the J segment 13 bases; nucleotides outside the gene matches: 5. CDR3 amino acids: CASSSGLAGPQFF. The CDR3 DNA sequence: TGTGCCAGCAGCTCAGGACTAGCGGGACCCCAGTTCTTC.

This sequence joins TRBV19 and TRBJ1-1, with D possibly being TRBD1 (6 bases). This CDR3 is 13 amino acids long. Looked up from germline, CDR1 is LNHDA and CDR2 is SQIVND (reference sequence). V lost 10 bases and J 4 bases, leaving 16 bases between the germline ends. CDR3 in DNA: TGTGCCACGGCCGGGGGGGCAGGCACTGAAGCTTTCTTT. Its translation: CATAGGAGTEAFF.

The gene calls are TRBV19 and TRBJ2-5, with TRBD1 matching 7 bases. This CDR3 comprises 13 residues. Germline values: CDR1 LNHDA, CDR2 SQIVND (reference sequence). Losses at the gene ends were 3 bases for V and 4 bases for J; bases not matched to a gene: 2. The CDR3 sequence is CASSIPGGETQYF. The CDR3 bases are TGTGCCAGTAGTATTCCAGGGGGAGAGACCCAGTACTTC. The full variable domain, its missing parts supplied by reference TRBV19 and TRBJ2-5, is DGGITQSPKYLFRKEGQNVTLSCEQNLNHDAMYWYRQDPGQGLRLIYYSQIVNDFQKGDIAEGYSVSREKKESFPLTVTSAQKNPTAFYLCASSIPGGETQYFGPGTRLLVL.

This clone was seen just once. The chain employs TRBV19 and TRBJ1-5; no reliable D call. The CDR3 contains 13 residues. The V end was cut by 4 bases, the J end by 10 bases, with 14 bases between. Germline V gene data show CDR1 as LNHDA and CDR2 as SQIVND (reference sequence). CDR3 protein: CASSNKPRLPQHF. The CDR3 DNA sequence: TGTGCCAGTAGTAACAAACCGAGGTTACCCCAGCATTTT.

CDR3 DNA sequence: TGTGCCTGGAGGAACTCAGGCGAGCAGTACTTC. Translating it yields CAWRNSGEQYF. V is TRBV30 and J is TRBJ2-7; D is unclear. This CDR3 contains 11 residues. Trimming removed 3 bases from V and 6 bases from J, with 9 bases in between. Germline V CDR1 and CDR2: GTSNPN, SVGIG (reference sequence).

The chain recombines TRBV6-5 with TRBJ2-1, with 13 bases fitting TRBD2. CDR3 length: 15 residues. CDR1 is MNHEY and CDR2 is SVGAGI in the germline V gene. Losses at the gene ends were 5 bases for V and 9 bases for J; bases not matched to a gene: 7. The CDR3 is CASSRGTSGAGEQFF. The CDR3 DNA sequence: TGTGCCAGCAGTCGAGGGACTAGCGGGGCGGGTGAGCAGTTCTTC.